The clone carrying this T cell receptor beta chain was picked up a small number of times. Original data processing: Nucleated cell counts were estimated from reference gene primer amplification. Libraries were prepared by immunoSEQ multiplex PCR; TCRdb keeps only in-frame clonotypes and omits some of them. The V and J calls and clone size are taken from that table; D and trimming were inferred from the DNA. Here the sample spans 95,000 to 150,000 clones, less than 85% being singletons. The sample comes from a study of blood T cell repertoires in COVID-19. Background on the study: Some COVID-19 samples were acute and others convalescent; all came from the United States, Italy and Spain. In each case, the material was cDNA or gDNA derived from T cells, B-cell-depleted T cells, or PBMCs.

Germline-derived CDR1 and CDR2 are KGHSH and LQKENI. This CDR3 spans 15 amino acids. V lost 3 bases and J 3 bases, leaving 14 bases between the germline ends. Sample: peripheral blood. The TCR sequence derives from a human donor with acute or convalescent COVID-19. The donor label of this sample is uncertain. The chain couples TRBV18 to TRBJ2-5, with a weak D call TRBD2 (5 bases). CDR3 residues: CASSPGSGEKETQYF. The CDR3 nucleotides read TGTGCCAGCTCACCGGGTTCCGGGGAAAAAGAGACCCAGTACTTC.